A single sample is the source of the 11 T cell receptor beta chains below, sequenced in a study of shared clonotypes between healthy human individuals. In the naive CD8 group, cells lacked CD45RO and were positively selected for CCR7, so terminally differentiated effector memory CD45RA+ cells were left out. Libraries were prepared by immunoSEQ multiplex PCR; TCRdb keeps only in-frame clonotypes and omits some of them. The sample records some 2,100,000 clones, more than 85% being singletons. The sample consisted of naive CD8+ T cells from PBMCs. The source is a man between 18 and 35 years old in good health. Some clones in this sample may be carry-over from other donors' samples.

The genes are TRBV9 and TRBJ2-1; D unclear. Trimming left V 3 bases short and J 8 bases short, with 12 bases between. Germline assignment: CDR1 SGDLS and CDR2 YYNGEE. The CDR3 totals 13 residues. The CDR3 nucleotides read TGTGCCAGCAGCGGCCAATCGACTTATGAGCAGTTCTTC. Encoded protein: CASSGQSTYEQFF.

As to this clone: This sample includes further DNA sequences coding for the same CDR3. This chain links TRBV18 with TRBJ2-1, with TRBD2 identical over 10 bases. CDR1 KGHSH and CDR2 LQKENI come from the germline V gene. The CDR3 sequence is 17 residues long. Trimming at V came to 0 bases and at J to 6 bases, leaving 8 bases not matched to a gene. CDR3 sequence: CASSPPGLAGVINEQFF. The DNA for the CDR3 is TGTGCCAGCTCACCACCGGGCCTAGCGGGAGTGATCAATGAGCAGTTCTTC.

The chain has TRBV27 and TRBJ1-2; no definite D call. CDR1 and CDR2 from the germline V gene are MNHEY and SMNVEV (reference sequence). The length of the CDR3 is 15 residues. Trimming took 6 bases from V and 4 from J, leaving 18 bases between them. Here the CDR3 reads CASSLSRSGIYGYTF. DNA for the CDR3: TGTGCCAGCAGCCTTTCCAGGTCGGGGATCTATGGCTACACCTTC.

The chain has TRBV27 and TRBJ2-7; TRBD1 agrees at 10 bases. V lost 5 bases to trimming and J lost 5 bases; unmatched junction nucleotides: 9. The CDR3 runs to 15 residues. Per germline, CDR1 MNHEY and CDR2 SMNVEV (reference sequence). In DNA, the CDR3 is TGTGCCAGCAGTCCACTCGGGACAGGGGTCCACGAGCAGTACTTC. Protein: CASSPLGTGVHEQYF.

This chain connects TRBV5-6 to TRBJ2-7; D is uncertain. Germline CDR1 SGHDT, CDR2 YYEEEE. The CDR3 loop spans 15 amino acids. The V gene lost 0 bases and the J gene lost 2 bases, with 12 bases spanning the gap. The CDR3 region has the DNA TGTGCCAGCAGCTTGGAAGGAAACCCGACCTACGAGCAGTACTTC. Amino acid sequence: CASSLEGNPTYEQYF.

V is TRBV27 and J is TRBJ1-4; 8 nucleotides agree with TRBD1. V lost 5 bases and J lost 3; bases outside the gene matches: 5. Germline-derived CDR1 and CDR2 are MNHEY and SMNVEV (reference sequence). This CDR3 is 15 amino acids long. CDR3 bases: TGTGCCAGCAGTGCGGACAGGGCGGCTAATGAAAAACTGTTTTTT. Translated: CASSADRAANEKLFF.

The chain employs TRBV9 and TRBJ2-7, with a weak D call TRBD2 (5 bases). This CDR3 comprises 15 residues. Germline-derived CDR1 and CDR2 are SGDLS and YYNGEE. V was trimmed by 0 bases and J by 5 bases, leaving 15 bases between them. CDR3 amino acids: CASSVDGQRVDEQYF. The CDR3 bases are TGTGCCAGCAGCGTAGATGGGCAGAGGGTCGACGAGCAGTACTTC. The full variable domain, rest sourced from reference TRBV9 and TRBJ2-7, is DSGVTQTPKHLITATGQRVTLRCSPRSGDLSVYWYQQSLDQGLQFLIQYYNGEERAKGNILERFSAQQFPDLHSELNLSSLELGDSALYFCASSVDGQRVDEQYFGPGTRLTVT.

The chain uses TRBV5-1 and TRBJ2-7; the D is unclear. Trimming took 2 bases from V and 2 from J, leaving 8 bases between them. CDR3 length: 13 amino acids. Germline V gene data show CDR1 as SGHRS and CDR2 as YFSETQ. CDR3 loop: CASSFGPTYEQYF. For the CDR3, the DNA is TGCGCCAGCAGCTTTGGACCGACCTACGAGCAGTACTTC.

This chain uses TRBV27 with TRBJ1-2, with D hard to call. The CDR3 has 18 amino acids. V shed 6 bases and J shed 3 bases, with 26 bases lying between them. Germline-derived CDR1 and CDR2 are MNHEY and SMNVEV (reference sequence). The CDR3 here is CASSYYNLGRSPDYGYTF. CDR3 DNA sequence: TGTGCCAGCAGCTATTATAATCTCGGACGCAGCCCCGACTATGGCTACACCTTC.

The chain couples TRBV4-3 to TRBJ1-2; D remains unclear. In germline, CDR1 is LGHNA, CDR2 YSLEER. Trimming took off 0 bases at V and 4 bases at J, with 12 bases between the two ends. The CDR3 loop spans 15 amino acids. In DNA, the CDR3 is TGCGCCAGCAGCCAAGAGTTAGCGGAGGGCTATGGCTACACCTTC. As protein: CASSQELAEGYGYTF.

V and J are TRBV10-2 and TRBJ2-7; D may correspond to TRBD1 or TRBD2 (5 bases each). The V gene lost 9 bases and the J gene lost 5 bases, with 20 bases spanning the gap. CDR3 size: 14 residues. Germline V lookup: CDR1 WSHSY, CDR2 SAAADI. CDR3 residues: CASHDHPGSNEQYF. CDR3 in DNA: TGCGCCAGTCATGACCACCCAGGGAGCAACGAGCAGTACTTC.